The entry below describes one T cell receptor beta chain. As yet, its antigen is unknown. These data originate in a study of human T cells and chemical hapten exposure. Findings and limits, study-wide: TCRs exceeding a frequency of 1 in 1000 stayed unchanged under DPC sensitization.

The CDR3 length is 13 residues. The V gene lost 4 bases and the J gene lost 9 bases, with 13 bases spanning the gap. Germline loops: CDR1 LNHDA, CDR2 SQIVND (reference sequence). Unfractionated whole blood was the source from which total RNA was extracted. The library gave individual cDNA molecules unique molecular identifiers. TCRdb reprocessed the reads via MiXCR and lists one record per CDR3 protein. The sample contains about 120,000 distinct CDR3 sequences, over 7% of which appear only once. This chain uses TRBV19 with TRBJ2-1; the D is unclear. The sequence came from a human donor in good health. Some clones in this sample may be carry-over from other donors' samples. The specimen was whole blood. The CDR3 loop reads CASSRSQLSEQFF. The CDR3 DNA sequence: TGTGCCAGTAGTAGATCCCAGCTCAGTGAGCAGTTCTTC.